The next 17 T cell receptor beta chains were all read from a single sample in a study of blood T cells in healthy people across ages. The authors ran a second PCR of roughly 6 to 12 cycles using a sample-barcoded 5' primer and a J-beta primer mix. Each CDR3 protein gets one entry after TCRdb re-called the 5' RACE reads with MiXCR. The table has hundreds of thousands of distinct CDR3 sequences, roughly 50% seen once. Sequenced material: blood. The receptors derive from a man aged 35-49 years in good health.

The CDR3 DNA reads TGCAGCGTCCGACCCCGGGATACGCAGTATTTT. It codes for CSVRPRDTQYF. V gene TRBV29-1 combines with J gene TRBJ2-3; D is undetermined. The length of the CDR3 is 11 residues. Germline lookup yields CDR1 SQVTM and CDR2 ANQGSEA. V dropped 6 bases and J dropped 6 bases, with 10 bases sitting between them.

As regards this clonotype: A much larger clone is a single base away; this may be a read error. This chain links TRBV12-3 or TRBV12-4 with TRBJ1-5; D is undetermined. The V end was cut by 2 bases, the J end by 0 bases, with 5 bases between. The CDR3 consists of 14 residues. CDR3 amino acids: CASSLMGSNQPQHF. The CDR3 nucleotides read TGTGCCAGCAGTTTAATGGGTAGCAATCAGCCCCAGCATTTT.

A few counts support this clonotype. The chain recombines TRBV7-9 with TRBJ2-7; 8 nucleotides align to TRBD2. V lost 4 bases to trimming and J lost 0 bases; unmatched junction nucleotides: 5. The CDR3 has 15 residues. CDR1 is SEHNR and CDR2 is FQNEAQ in the germline V gene (reference sequence). The chain's CDR3 is CASSSHSGNSYEQYF. CDR3 nucleotides: TGTGCCAGCAGCTCGCATAGCGGGAACTCCTACGAGCAGTACTTC.

The chain uses TRBV7-8 and TRBJ2-1; 8 nucleotides match TRBD2. The trim removed 2 bases at V and 15 bases at J, leaving 15 bases unmatched. Germline V CDR1 and CDR2: SGHVS, FQNEAQ. This CDR3 region has 15 residues. This CDR3 is CASSLSRTGGFPWFF. The CDR3 DNA reads as TGTGCCAGCAGCTTATCAAGGACGGGGGGGTTCCCCTGGTTCTTC.

J is TRBJ2-1 and V is TRBV6-5; possibly TRBD1 for D (6 bases). This CDR3 comprises 18 residues. V lost 2 bases, J lost 4 bases, and 21 bases lay in between. The germline V gene has CDR1 MNHEY and CDR2 SVGAGI. The CDR3 nucleotides are TGTGCCAGCAGTTACACCAAAACAGGGAACTGGGAGTACAATGAGCAGTTCTTC. Translated: CASSYTKTGNWEYNEQFF.

V usage is TRBV20-1 and J usage is TRBJ2-1; D not resolved. Trimming took off 7 bases at V and 8 bases at J, with 6 bases between the two ends. In germline, CDR1 is DFQATT, CDR2 SNEGSKA (reference sequence). The CDR3 has 9 amino acids. The CDR3 DNA reads TGCAGTGGGATCCATGAGCAGTTCTTC. This gives the protein CSGIHEQFF.

The chain joins TRBV10-3 to TRBJ1-6; D unclear. Germline V gene data show CDR1 as ENHRY and CDR2 as SYGVKD. The CDR3 is 12 amino acids. V was shortened by 3 bases and J by 8 bases, with 5 bases between the two germline ends. The CDR3 loop is CAISDLDSPLHF. CDR3 coding DNA: TGTGCCATCAGTGACCTAGATTCACCCCTCCACTTT.

Worth noting for this clonotype: Its ends do not fully match the called genes, so a read error is possible. The chain is built from TRBV4-2 and TRBJ2-1; D is uncertain. Germline V gives CDR1 LGHNA, CDR2 YNFKEQ. The CDR3 loop spans 15 amino acids. The CDR3 region is CASSQDSGSHKEQFF. CDR3 DNA sequence: TGTGCCAGCAGCCAAGATTCAGGCAGCCACAAGGAGCAGTTCTTC.

This clonotype was seen only a few times. The chain couples TRBV29-1 to TRBJ2-7; 8 positions match TRBD1. V was clipped by 1 base and J by 2 bases; unmatched bases: 10. This CDR3 is built from 16 residues. Germline CDR1 SQVTM, CDR2 ANQGSEA. The CDR3 DNA sequence: TGCAGCGTTGAAGGGGACCGGGACAGGCCTACCTACGAGCAGTACTTC. It yields the protein CSVEGDRDRPTYEQYF.

The chain links TRBV7-9 to TRBJ2-7; TRBD1 matches 9 bases. This CDR3 is built from 14 residues. J gave up 8 bases and V 4 bases, and 9 bases lay outside the gene matches. Germline values: CDR1 SEHNR, CDR2 FQNEAQ (reference sequence). CDR3 nucleotide sequence: TGTGCCAGCAGCTCGCCGGGACAGGGCGCCAAGCAGTACTTC. Translated: CASSSPGQGAKQYF.

V and J are TRBV7-2 and TRBJ1-4; D unclear. Germline CDR1 and CDR2: SGHTA and FQGNSA. V gave up 4 bases and J gave up 8 bases, with 11 bases separating them. The CDR3 has 13 residues. The CDR3 nucleotides read TGTGCCAGCAGCTCTAGGATGCCCGAAAAACTGTTTTTT. It yields the protein CASSSRMPEKLFF.

V gene TRBV28 combines with J gene TRBJ2-3; 8 nucleotides align to TRBD2. Germline trimming cut 7 bases from V and 9 bases from J; bases unmatched to any gene: 9. The CDR3 covers 13 residues. Germline CDR1 MDHEN, CDR2 SYDVKM. CDR3 sequence reads: CASTLTGLETQYF. The CDR3 region has the DNA TGTGCCAGCACCCTAACGGGACTAGAGACGCAGTATTTT.

This chain links TRBV20-1 with TRBJ2-5, with D possibly matching TRBD1 (5 bases). Germline CDR1 and CDR2: DFQATT and SNEGSKA (reference sequence). The CDR3 has 13 amino acids. Trimming shortened V by 3 bases and J by 1 base, and 9 bases separated the two germline ends. This chain's CDR3 is CSASPGLQETQYF. CDR3 DNA: TGCAGTGCTAGTCCAGGGCTCCAAGAGACCCAGTACTTC.

The chain uses TRBV3-1 and TRBJ2-1, with no clear D. Germline-derived CDR1 and CDR2 are LGHDT and YNNKEL (reference sequence). Trimming removed 1 base at V and 0 bases at J, with 7 bases between. The CDR3 length is 15 residues. The CDR3 nucleotides read TGTGCCAGCAGCCAAGCCAAGAACTCCTACAATGAGCAGTTCTTC. As protein: CASSQAKNSYNEQFF.

J is TRBJ2-3 and V is TRBV12-3 or TRBV12-4; no clear D gene. CDR3 length equals 14 residues. V lost 1 base and J 5 bases, leaving 10 bases between the germline ends. The CDR3 loop is CASSLEPRVDTQYF. CDR3 nucleotides: TGTGCCAGCAGTTTAGAACCCCGGGTAGATACGCAGTATTTT.

The chain uses TRBV7-3 and TRBJ2-3, with D unresolved. The germline CDR1 and CDR2 sequences are SGHTA and FQGTGA. This CDR3 is 15 amino acids long. Trimming took off 0 bases at V and 6 bases at J, with 13 bases between the two ends. CDR3 sequence: CASSLTASKFDTQYF. The CDR3 bases are TGTGCCAGCAGCTTAACCGCCTCTAAGTTCGATACGCAGTATTTT.

The chain employs TRBV7-2 and TRBJ1-1; 7 bases agree with TRBD1. The CDR3 extends over 13 amino acids. CDR1 and CDR2 from the germline V gene are SGHTA and FQGNSA. Losses at the gene ends were 2 bases for V and 5 bases for J; bases not matched to a gene: 2. This chain's CDR3 is CASSLQGETEAFF. The CDR3 DNA sequence: TGTGCCAGCAGCTTACAGGGGGAAACTGAAGCTTTCTTT.